This T cell receptor (beta chain) was obtained from a study of OX40 agonist ivuxolimab in advanced cancers. This clone was recorded once. The assay was immunoSEQ multiplex PCR, and TCRdb's table has in-frame clones only and misses some. The sample shows tens of thousands of clones, about nine tenths of them seen only once. Trimming stripped 0 bases from V and 8 bases from J, with 17 bases between. CDR1 and CDR2 from the germline V gene are SGHNT and YYREEE (reference sequence). This CDR3 has 16 residues. The material sequenced was CD4+ or CD8+ T cells sorted from blood, taken in a trial of the OX40 agonist ivuxolimab. This clonotype originated in an adult with an advanced solid tumor such as melanoma, head and neck, liver or kidney cancer. This chain connects TRBV5-4 to TRBJ1-4, with D possibly TRBD1 on 6 matching bases. CDR3 nucleotide sequence: TGTGCCAGCAGCTTGGGGACAGCGCCTCTTGACGAAAAACTGTTTTTT. Translated: CASSLGTAPLDEKLFF. The variable domain in full, with the rest retrieved from reference TRBV5-4 and TRBJ1-4, is ETGVTQSPTHLIKTRGQQVTLRCSSQSGHNTVSWYQQALGQGPQFIFQYYREEENGRGNFPPRFSGLQFPNYSSELNVNALELDDSALYLCASSLGTAPLDEKLFFGSGTQLSVL.